One sample yielded the 8 T cell receptor beta chains listed below, sequenced in a study of T cell repertoires in urothelial bladder cancer. Libraries were prepared by immunoSEQ multiplex PCR; TCRdb keeps only in-frame clonotypes and omits some of them. The table includes fewer than 8,500 clones, 71% detected once. The specimen sequenced was tumor-infiltrating cells from bladder cancer. Receptor source: a human donor with urothelial carcinoma.

V gene TRBV2 combines with J gene TRBJ1-4, with TRBD1 matching 7 bases. The CDR3 extends over 15 amino acids. Germline CDR1 and CDR2: SNHLY and FYNNEI. The V segment lost 8 bases and the J segment 0 bases; nucleotides outside the gene matches: 6. This chain's CDR3 is CASGGQSATNEKLFF. DNA of the CDR3: TGTGCCAGCGGGGGACAGAGTGCAACTAATGAAAAACTGTTTTTT.

The chain employs TRBV5-5 and TRBJ1-3; the match to TRBD1 covers 7 bases. Germline V gives CDR1 SGHKS, CDR2 YYEKEE (reference sequence). CDR3 length equals 16 residues. V shed 4 bases and J 4 bases; nucleotides not matched to a gene: 11. CDR3 residues: CASSTLDRVQGNTIYF. The CDR3 nucleotides read TGTGCCAGCAGCACCCTAGACAGGGTGCAAGGAAACACCATATATTTT.

The rearrangement joins TRBV28 to TRBJ2-7, with unresolved D. Trimming cost V 1 base and J 3 bases, with 4 bases left between them. Germline CDR1 MDHEN, CDR2 SYDVKM. This CDR3 spans 12 amino acids. The CDR3 DNA reads TGTGCCAGCAGTTTATCACTCTACGAGCAGTACTTC. Translating gives CASSLSLYEQYF.

This rearrangement joins TRBV4-2 to TRBJ1-3; 8 nucleotides line up with TRBD1. CDR3 length: 16 residues. In germline, CDR1 is LGHNA, CDR2 YNFKEQ. V lost 4 bases and J lost 1; bases outside the gene matches: 6. CDR3 sequence (DNA): TGTGCCAGCAGCCGGAACCAGGGGGCGTCTGGAAACACCATATATTTT. Its translation: CASSRNQGASGNTIYF.

In its sample, this clone was seen a few times. The rearrangement links TRBV19 to TRBJ1-1; D is perhaps TRBD1 (6 bases). The CDR3 loop spans 12 amino acids. The V end lost 5 bases, the J end lost 8 bases, and 12 bases lay between the germline ends. Germline CDR1 LNHDA, CDR2 SQIVND (reference sequence). In DNA form, the CDR3 reads TGTGCCAGTAGTCACCACAGGGAGGAAGCTTTCTTT. Translated: CASSHHREEAFF.

The sample holds one count of this clone. The rearrangement joins TRBV18 to TRBJ2-7, with 9 bases lining up with TRBD2. V shed 3 bases, J shed 1 base, and the junction held 10 bases outside the gene matches. This CDR3 comprises 17 residues. Germline V gene lookup returns CDR1 KGHSH and CDR2 LQKENI. As DNA, the CDR3 is TGTGCCAGCTCACCTCTTCTAGCGGGGAGCCCTTCCTACGAGCAGTACTTC. Its translation is CASSPLLAGSPSYEQYF.

CDR3 nucleotides: TGTGCCAGCAGTTTACGCGGAGAGGTCGGCAATCAGCCCCAGCATTTT. It codes for CASSLRGEVGNQPQHF. The V and J genes are TRBV27 and TRBJ1-5, with D unclear. Germline lookup yields CDR1 MNHEY and CDR2 SMNVEV (reference sequence). There are 16 residues in the CDR3. V was pared by 2 bases and J by 2 bases, with 13 bases between.

This chain connects TRBV7-2 to TRBJ1-5; TRBD1 is a possible D gene (5 bases). V gave up 5 bases and J gave up 7 bases, with 12 bases separating them. The germline CDR1 and CDR2 sequences are SGHTA and FQGNSA. The CDR3 has 13 residues. The CDR3 coding sequence is TGTGCCAGCAGCGCGGAGGCAGGGCAGCCCCAGCATTTT. This gives the protein CASSAEAGQPQHF.